The rows below give T cell receptor beta chains drawn from one sample of a study of blood T cells in healthy people across ages. TCRdb reprocessed the 5' RACE reads with MiXCR, giving one entry per CDR3 protein. The table shows roughly 2 million distinct CDR3 sequences, with approximately 50% occurring only once. Material: blood. Source of these receptors: a woman aged 40 to 50 in good health. Each CDR3 is given with its conserved first and last residue. Each record gives: J gene, V gene, CDR3 protein.

>TRBJ2-3|TRBV12-3/TRBV12-4
CASSMMDRGLADTQYF
>TRBJ1-2|TRBV29-1
CSVGANNYGYTF
>TRBJ2-5|TRBV10-3
CASRDTIQETQYF
>TRBJ2-1|TRBV4-3
CASSQGLAGAREQLF
>TRBJ1-2|TRBV29-1
CSVSGRYGYTF
>TRBJ2-6|TRBV7-7
CASSSVEGPLSGANVLTF
>TRBJ1-1|TRBV4-3
CASSQAIRNTEAFF
>TRBJ1-2|TRBV4-2
CASSQELGVDGYTF
>TRBJ2-5|TRBV28
CASSFQASGGLRETQYF
>TRBJ2-3|TRBV4-3
CASSQGLAGGPSTDTQYF
>TRBJ1-2|TRBV20-1
CSARARAGADYGYTF
>TRBJ2-5|TRBV7-9
CASTSESGGVQETQYF
>TRBJ2-7|TRBV4-2
CASSQEISESSYEQYF
>TRBJ2-5|TRBV27
CASSFGRRKETQYF
>TRBJ2-1|TRBV20-1
CSARRLATSEQFF
>TRBJ2-1|TRBV29-1
CSVEEVVGNEQFF
>TRBJ1-5|TRBV20-1
CSATSGASTQPQHF
>TRBJ2-1|TRBV27
CASSWANEQFF
>NA|TRBV6-2/TRBV6-3
CASSLPLAETQYF
>TRBJ2-5|TRBV6-2/TRBV6-3
CASSSVLAGGETQYF
>TRBJ1-1|TRBV11-2
CASSTTTEKRGEAFF
>TRBJ1-1|TRBV9
CASSVRGGDTEAFF
>TRBJ1-2|TRBV20-1
CSARVDRGRPLYGYTF
>TRBJ2-1|TRBV28
CASSSSGAGVNEQFF
>TRBJ1-6|TRBV4-3
CASSQDGTVNSPLHF
>TRBJ2-3|TRBV28
CASQRGGRLTDTQYF
>TRBJ1-2|TRBV5-1
CASWRVEGTVQGDYGYTF
>TRBJ1-2|TRBV20-1
CSAPRDRDLFGSGYTF
>TRBJ2-3|TRBV6-5
CASSYLLAGDTDTQYF
>TRBJ2-5|TRBV6-2/TRBV6-3
CASSPPPLAGEEETQYF
>TRBJ2-7|TRBV12-3/TRBV12-4
CASSYQSTSGYEQYF
>TRBJ1-6|TRBV28
CASSFPTESYNSPLHF
>TRBJ2-3|TRBV20-1
CSAARSDTQYF
>TRBJ1-5|TRBV12-3/TRBV12-4
CASSLPRDINQPQHF
>TRBJ2-1|TRBV28
CASSWPTSGGGNEQFF
>TRBJ1-2|TRBV6-5
CASSPTLTGLIGYTF
>TRBJ2-7|TRBV6-5
CASSYNGYMSYEQYF
>TRBJ1-2|TRBV5-6
CASSFPTAGGYTF
>NA|TRBV7-2
CASTLSGGAYEQYF
>TRBJ2-5|TRBV20-1
CSAEYYNQETQYF
>TRBJ1-2|TRBV6-1
CASSGLTGGRNGYTF
>TRBJ1-2|TRBV9
CASSVVVVGNGYTF
>TRBJ1-1|TRBV7-9
CASSTTGANTEAFF
>TRBJ1-1|TRBV9
CASSAQGGTEAFF
>TRBJ2-1|TRBV28
CASSFFDYNEQFF
>TRBJ1-6|TRBV20-1
CSARHRKGVHNSPLHF
>TRBJ2-7|TRBV15
CATSHSAYEQYF
>TRBJ2-2|TRBV5-6
CASSLWRSTNTGELFF
>TRBJ2-5|TRBV11-2
CASSLSRDTVPGTQYF
>TRBJ1-5|TRBV7-2
CASSLAGTDEWPQHF
>TRBJ1-5|TRBV20-1
CSASKTGTDNQPQHF
>TRBJ2-1|TRBV9
CASGVGRGQLNEQFF
>TRBJ2-1|TRBV7-9
CASSDGAGGPEQFF
>TRBJ2-1|TRBV24-1
CATSDYTGDNEQFF
>TRBJ1-2|TRBV4-2
CASSQGGQADGYTF
>TRBJ2-6|TRBV6-2/TRBV6-3
CASSYSVTEANVLTF
>TRBJ2-7|TRBV5-1
CASQGSGGNEQYF